Listed below are T cell receptor beta chains from one sample, sequenced in a study of technical replicates of blood from a few donors. Using immunoSEQ multiplex PCR, the repertoire was profiled, and TCRdb retains in-frame clones only, with some absent. The table has approximately 45,000 clones, 90% to 97% seen once. Specimen: T cells isolated from PBMCs. The receptors were sampled from a human donor in good health. CDR3s include the opening cysteine and the closing phenylalanine or tryptophan. The order of the fields is V gene, clone size, J gene, D gene, CDR3 protein, CDR3 DNA. The D gene is left open where the match is weak. Where a row states a size, it is once, few, many or the class of an expanded clone; other rows omit it.

>TRBV5-1|-|TRBJ1-1|TRBD1
CASRRTGGLNTEAFF
TGCGCCAGCAGGCGGACAGGGGGACTCAACACTGAAGCTTTCTTT
>TRBV5-6|-|TRBJ1-4|-
CASSLVMDRDEKLFF
TGTGCCAGCAGCTTGGTTATGGATCGGGATGAAAAACTGTTTTTT
>TRBV11-2|-|TRBJ2-1|TRBD2
CASSLSGRMNNEQFF
TGTGCCAGCAGCCTGAGCGGGAGGATGAACAATGAGCAGTTCTTC
>TRBV6-1|-|TRBJ1-2|-
CASSEVPAGPRGYTF
TGTGCCAGCAGTGAAGTTCCAGCGGGACCCCGCGGCTACACCTTC
>TRBV13|-|TRBJ2-1|TRBD2
CASSPGLAGGRDEQFF
TGTGCCAGCAGCCCGGGACTAGCGGGAGGTAGGGATGAGCAGTTCTTC
>TRBV2|-|TRBJ2-7|-
CASRRTEVSYEQYF
TGTGCCAGCAGGAGGACAGAAGTCTCCTACGAGCAGTACTTC
>TRBV5-1|once|TRBJ1-3|TRBD1
CASSPRTGWENTIYF
TGCGCCAGCAGCCCCCGGACAGGATGGGAAAACACCATATATTTT
>TRBV10-3|-|TRBJ2-1|-
CAIIGAPGHDEQFF
TGTGCCATCATAGGGGCCCCAGGTCACGATGAGCAGTTCTTC
>TRBV7-9|-|TRBJ2-7|TRBD2
CASSLWLAGDEQYF
TGTGCCAGCAGCTTATGGCTAGCGGGAGACGAGCAGTACTTC
>TRBV19|-|TRBJ1-1|-
CASSSRGYTEAFF
TGTGCCAGTAGTTCCAGGGGATACACTGAAGCTTTCTTT
>TRBV5-1|-|TRBJ2-1|TRBD2
CASKWTSGREGVNEQFF
TGCGCCAGCAAGTGGACTAGCGGGAGGGAAGGAGTAAATGAGCAGTTCTTC
>TRBV6-5|-|TRBJ1-1|-
CASRYNTEAFF
TGTGCCAGCAGGTATAACACTGAAGCTTTCTTT
>TRBV9|-|TRBJ2-1|TRBD1
CASSRDRGSAEQFF
TGTGCCAGCAGCAGGGACAGGGGGTCCGCTGAGCAGTTCTTC
>TRBV28|-|TRBJ1-5|-
CASSYQGGQPQHF
TGTGCCAGCAGTTACCAGGGCGGTCAGCCCCAGCATTTT
>TRBV7-2|-|TRBJ2-5|-
CASSLGVQETQYF
TGTGCCAGCAGCTTGGGAGTGCAGGAGACCCAGTACTTC
>TRBV7-8|once|TRBJ2-2|TRBD2
CASSSGTSGHFGELFF
TGTGCCAGCAGCTCTGGGACTAGCGGCCACTTTGGGGAGCTGTTTTTT